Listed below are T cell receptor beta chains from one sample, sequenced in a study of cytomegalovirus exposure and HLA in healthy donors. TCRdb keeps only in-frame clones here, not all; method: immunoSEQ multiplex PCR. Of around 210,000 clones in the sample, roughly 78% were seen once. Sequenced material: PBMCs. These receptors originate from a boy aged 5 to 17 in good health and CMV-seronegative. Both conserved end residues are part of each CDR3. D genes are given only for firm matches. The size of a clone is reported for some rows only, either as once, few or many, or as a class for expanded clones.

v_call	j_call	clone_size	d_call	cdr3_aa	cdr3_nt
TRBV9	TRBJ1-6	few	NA	CASSDSPTSDYNSPLHF	TGTGCCAGCAGCGACAGCCCGACTAGCGACTATAATTCACCCCTCCACTTT
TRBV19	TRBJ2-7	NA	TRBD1	CASRGTGGYSYEQYF	TGTGCCAGTAGGGGGACAGGGGGCTACTCCTACGAGCAGTACTTC
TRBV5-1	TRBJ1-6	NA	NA	CASSLRQAHYNSPLHF	TGCGCCAGCAGCCTACGACAGGCCCACTATAATTCACCCCTCCACTTT
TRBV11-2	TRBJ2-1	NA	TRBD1	CASSSVRYRGYNEQFF	TGTGCCAGCAGCTCGGTCCGCTACAGGGGCTACAATGAGCAGTTCTTC
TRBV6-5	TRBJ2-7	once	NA	CASSYPGGSYEQYF	TGTGCCAGCAGTTACCCCGGGGGCTCCTACGAGCAGTACTTC
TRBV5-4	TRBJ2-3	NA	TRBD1	CASSFYPGGGGTDTQYF	TGTGCCAGCAGCTTCTACCCAGGGGGCGGAGGGACAGATACGCAGTATTTT
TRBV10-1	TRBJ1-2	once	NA	CASSEARDYGYTF	TGCGCCAGCAGTGAGGCCAGGGACTATGGCTACACCTTC
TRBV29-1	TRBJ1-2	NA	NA	CSVEGHRVADYGYTF	TGCAGCGTTGAAGGACACAGGGTCGCGGACTATGGCTACACCTTC
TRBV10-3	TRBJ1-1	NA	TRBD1	CAISEGTDAFLNTEAFF	TGTGCCATCAGTGAAGGGACAGACGCCTTCCTGAACACTGAAGCTTTCTTT
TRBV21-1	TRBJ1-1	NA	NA	CASSKARTDTEAFF	TGTGCCAGCAGCAAAGCGCGAACGGACACTGAGGCTTTCTTT
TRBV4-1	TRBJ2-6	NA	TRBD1	CASSSYRDRIVPGANVLTF	TGCGCCAGCAGCTCGTACCGGGACAGAATAGTCCCTGGGGCCAACGTCCTGACTTTC
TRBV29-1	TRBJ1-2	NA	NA	CSVEFQGDNYGYPF	TGCAGCGTTGAGTTCCAGGGTGACAACTATGGCTACCCCTTC
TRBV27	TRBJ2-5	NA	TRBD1	CASSLIRQGGWGGQETQYF	TGTGCCAGCAGCCTAATTAGACAGGGGGGATGGGGCGGGCAAGAGACCCAGTACTTC
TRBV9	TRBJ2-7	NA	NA	CASSTTSGRPGEQYF	TGTGCCAGCAGCACCACTTCAGGTCGCCCAGGTGAGCAGTACTTC
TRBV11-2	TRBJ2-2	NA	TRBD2	CASSFRTSGGTGELFF	TGTGCCAGCAGCTTTAGGACTAGCGGGGGTACCGGGGAGCTGTTTTTT
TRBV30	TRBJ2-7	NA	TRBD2	CAWRRGGPFPYEQYF	TGTGCCTGGAGACGGGGAGGGCCCTTCCCATACGAGCAGTACTTC
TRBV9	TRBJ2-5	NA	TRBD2	CASSVSVAGGEETQYF	TGTGCCAGCAGCGTATCGGTAGCGGGGGGGGAAGAGACCCAGTACTTC
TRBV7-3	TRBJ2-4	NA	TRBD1	CASSLNPGTGTNIQYF	TGTGCCAGCAGCTTAAACCCCGGGACAGGGACAAACATTCAGTACTTC
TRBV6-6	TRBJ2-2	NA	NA	CASSYSNPQATGELFF	TGTGCCAGCAGTTACTCGAATCCGCAAGCGACCGGGGAGCTGTTTTTT
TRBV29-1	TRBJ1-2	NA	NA	CSVERGGNSYGYTF	TGCAGCGTTGAAAGGGGGGGGAACTCCTATGGCTACACCTTC
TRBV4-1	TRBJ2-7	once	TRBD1	CASSQVGTGPYEQYF	TGCGCCAGCAGCCAAGTAGGGACAGGGCCCTACGAGCAGTACTTC
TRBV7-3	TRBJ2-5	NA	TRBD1	CASSLSGPGGETQYF	TGTGCCAGCAGCTTATCAGGTCCAGGGGGAGAGACCCAGTACTTC
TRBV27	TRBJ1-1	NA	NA	CASGALTVNTEAFF	TGTGCCAGCGGCGCACTGACAGTGAACACTGAAGCTTTCTTT
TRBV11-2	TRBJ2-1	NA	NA	CASSARGWGEQFF	TGTGCCAGCAGCGCCCGAGGCTGGGGCGAGCAGTTCTTC
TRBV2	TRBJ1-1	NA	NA	CASSVFTGIEAFF	TGTGCCAGCAGTGTATTCACAGGAATTGAAGCTTTCTTT
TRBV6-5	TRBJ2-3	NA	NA	CASSYQPTAMDTQYF	TGTGCCAGCAGTTACCAACCGACTGCTATGGATACGCAGTATTTT
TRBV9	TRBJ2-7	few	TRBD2	CASSARLAPAEQYF	TGTGCCAGCAGCGCAAGACTAGCGCCGGCCGAGCAGTACTTC
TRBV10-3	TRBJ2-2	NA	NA	CAISDLREGGELFF	TGTGCCATCAGTGATTTGAGGGAAGGCGGGGAGCTGTTTTTT
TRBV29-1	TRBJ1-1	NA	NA	CSGWTVNTEAFF	TGCAGCGGCTGGACAGTGAACACTGAAGCTTTCTTT
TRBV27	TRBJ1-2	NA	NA	CASSTQGLYGYTF	TGTGCCAGCAGTACGCAGGGCCTCTATGGCTACACCTTC
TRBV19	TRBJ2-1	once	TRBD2	CASSIDGTSGTFNEQFF	TGTGCCAGTAGTATAGACGGGACTAGCGGGACGTTCAATGAGCAGTTCTTC
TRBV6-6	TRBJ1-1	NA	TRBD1	CASSTTNRGPNTEAFF	TGTGCCAGCAGTACGACGAACAGGGGGCCGAACACTGAAGCTTTCTTT
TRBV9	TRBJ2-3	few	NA	CASSVEQSTDTQYF	TGTGCCAGCAGCGTAGAACAGTCTACAGATACGCAGTATTTT
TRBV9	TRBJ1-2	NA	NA	CASKYQGGGYGYTF	TGTGCCAGCAAATACCAGGGCGGGGGCTATGGCTACACCTTC
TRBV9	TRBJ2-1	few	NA	CASSVVVGGNEQFF	TGTGCCAGCAGCGTAGTAGTAGGGGGCAATGAGCAGTTCTTC
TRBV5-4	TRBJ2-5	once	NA	CASSHRTEGLTQYF	TGTGCCAGCAGCCATAGGACAGAGGGCTTGACCCAGTACTTC
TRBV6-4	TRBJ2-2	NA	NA	CASSERHSNTGELFF	TGTGCCAGCAGTGAGAGGCACTCGAACACCGGGGAGCTGTTTTTT
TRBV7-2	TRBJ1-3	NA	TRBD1	CASSQTTGPGNTIYF	TGTGCCAGCAGTCAAACGACAGGGCCTGGAAACACCATATATTTT
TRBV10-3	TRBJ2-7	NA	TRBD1	CAISESGQGYEQYF	TGTGCCATCAGTGAGTCGGGACAGGGGTACGAGCAGTACTTC
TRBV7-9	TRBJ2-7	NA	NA	CASSLVEGEQYF	TGTGCCAGCAGCTTAGTTGAGGGAGAGCAGTACTTC
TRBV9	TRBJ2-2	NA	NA	CASSVGLLPRGELFF	TGTGCCAGCAGCGTAGGGCTCTTACCTCGCGGGGAGCTGTTTTTT
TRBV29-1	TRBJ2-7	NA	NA	CSARDNSYEQYF	TGCAGCGCTCGGGACAACTCCTACGAGCAGTACTTC
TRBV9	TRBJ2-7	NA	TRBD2	CASSGLAGSYEQYF	TGTGCCAGCAGCGGACTAGCGGGATCGTACGAGCAGTACTTC
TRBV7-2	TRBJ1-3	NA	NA	CASSRGHRFGNTIYF	TGTGCCAGCAGCCGGGGACATAGATTTGGAAACACCATATATTTT
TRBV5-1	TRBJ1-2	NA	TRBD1	CASSPRQGLYGYTF	TGCGCCAGCAGCCCCCGACAGGGTCTCTATGGCTACACCTTC
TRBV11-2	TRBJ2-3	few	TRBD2	CASSSRLAGVTDTQYF	TGTGCCAGCAGCTCCCGACTAGCGGGGGTCACAGATACGCAGTATTTT
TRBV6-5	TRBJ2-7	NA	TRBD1	CASSYGQGAYEQYF	TGTGCCAGCAGTTACGGACAGGGGGCGTACGAGCAGTACTTC
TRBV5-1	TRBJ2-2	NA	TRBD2	CASSLEPASGLILFF	TGCGCCAGCAGCTTGGAGCCGGCTAGCGGGCTGATTCTGTTTTTT
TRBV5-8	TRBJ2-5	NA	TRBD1	CASSLGSGTGGETQYF	TGTGCCAGCAGCTTGGGTTCCGGGACAGGCGGAGAGACCCAGTACTTC
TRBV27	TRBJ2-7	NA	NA	CASSLTGLEQYF	TGTGCCAGCAGCTTGACAGGTCTCGAGCAGTACTTC
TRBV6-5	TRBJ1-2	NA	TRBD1	CASRTGVNYGYTF	TGTGCCAGCAGAACAGGGGTTAACTATGGCTACACCTTC
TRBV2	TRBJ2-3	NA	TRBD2	CASSVGLAGGGDTQYF	TGTGCCAGCAGCGTGGGGTTAGCGGGAGGGGGTGATACGCAGTATTTT
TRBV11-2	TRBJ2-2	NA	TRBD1	CASSLDWGDRGDTGELFF	TGTGCCAGCAGCTTAGATTGGGGGGACAGGGGGGACACCGGGGAGCTGTTTTTT
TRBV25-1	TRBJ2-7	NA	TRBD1	CASRSSRGQAKPQQYF	TGTGCCAGCCGATCTTCAAGGGGACAGGCAAAACCACAACAGTACTTC
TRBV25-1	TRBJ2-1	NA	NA	CASGALRGGYNEQFF	TGTGCCAGCGGGGCCTTAAGAGGGGGTTACAATGAGCAGTTCTTC